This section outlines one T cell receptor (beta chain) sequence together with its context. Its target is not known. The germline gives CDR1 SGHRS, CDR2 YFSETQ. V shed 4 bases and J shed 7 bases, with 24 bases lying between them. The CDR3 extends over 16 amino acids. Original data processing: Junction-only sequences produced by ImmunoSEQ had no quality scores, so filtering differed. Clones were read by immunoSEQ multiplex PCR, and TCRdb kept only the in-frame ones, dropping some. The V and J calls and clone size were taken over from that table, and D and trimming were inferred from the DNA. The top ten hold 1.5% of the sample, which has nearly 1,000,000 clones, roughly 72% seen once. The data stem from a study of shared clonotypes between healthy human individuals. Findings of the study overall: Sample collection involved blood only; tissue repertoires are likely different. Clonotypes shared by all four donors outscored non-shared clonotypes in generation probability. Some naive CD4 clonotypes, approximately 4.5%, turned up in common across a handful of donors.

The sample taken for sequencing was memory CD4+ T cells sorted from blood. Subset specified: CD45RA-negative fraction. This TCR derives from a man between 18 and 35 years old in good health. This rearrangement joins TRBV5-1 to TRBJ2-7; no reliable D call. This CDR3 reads CASSTGPGSQFGEQYF. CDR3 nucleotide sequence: TGCGCCAGCAGCACTGGCCCCGGGTCGCAGTTTGGGGAGCAGTACTTC.